This TCR beta chain was identified during a study of blood T cell repertoires in COVID-19. Across the whole study: Sites across the United States, Italy and Spain contributed samples from acute and convalescent COVID-19. T cells, B-cell-depleted T cells, or PBMCs provided the cDNA or gDNA that served as material.

V lost 3 bases and J lost 7; bases outside the gene matches: 12. Germline-derived CDR1 and CDR2 are LNHDA and SQIVND (reference sequence). The CDR3 sequence is 17 residues long. Authors' data handling: Estimated nucleated cell counts came from reference gene primer amplification. Here immunoSEQ multiplex PCR was the method, and the copy in TCRdb shows in-frame clones only, minus some. The DNA gave D and trimming, while V, J and clone size come from that table. The sample contains around 56,000 clones, more than 75% of which appear only once. The sequence was collected from a man aged 60-69 years with acute or convalescent COVID-19. V gene TRBV19 combines with J gene TRBJ1-2, with 12 bases identical to TRBD1. Sequenced material: peripheral blood. The CDR3 reads CASSIAGTGGASGGYTF. For the CDR3, the DNA is TGTGCCAGTAGTATCGCCGGGACAGGGGGCGCCTCCGGTGGCTACACCTTC.